Presented here are 7 T cell receptor beta chains from one specimen sequenced in a study of T cell responses to AZD1222 COVID-19 vaccine. Only in-frame clones appear in the TCRdb table, and some are missing; sequencing was by immunoSEQ multiplex PCR. The data hold about 130,000 clones, with under 95% observed a single time. Sequenced material: peripheral blood, taken on day 0 of AZD1222 vaccination. These receptors originate from an adult in good health.

The V call is TRBV4-2, the J call TRBJ1-1; 7 bases line up with TRBD1. This CDR3 contains 15 residues. Germline CDR1 and CDR2: LGHNA and YNFKEQ. Trimming took 4 bases from V and 5 from J; bases not matched to a gene: 10. CDR3 coding DNA: TGTGCCAGCAGCCCTCACGACAGGGATGAGACTGAAGCTTTCTTT. This sequence encodes CASSPHDRDETEAFF.

The V gene is TRBV6-5, the J gene TRBJ1-4, with D perhaps matching TRBD1 (5 bases). The CDR3 has 13 amino acids. Germline CDR1 and CDR2: MNHEY and SVGAGI. V lost 8 bases and J lost 6, with 13 bases in between. The CDR3 DNA is TGTGCCAGCTTAGAGGGGAGTGATGAAAAACTGTTTTTT. It yields the protein CASLEGSDEKLFF.

This sequence joins TRBV3-1 (or the pseudogene TRBV3-2) and TRBJ1-1; no firm D call. The V gene's germline CDR1 is LGHDT and CDR2 YNNKEL (reference sequence). The CDR3 spans 13 residues. Between the trimmed V and J ends, which lost 4 bases and 3 bases, there was a span of 9 bases. CDR3 loop: CASSRHGDTEAFF. CDR3 DNA sequence: TGTGCCAGCAGCCGGCATGGGGACACTGAAGCTTTCTTT.

The chain uses TRBV19 and TRBJ1-2; a possible D gene is TRBD1 (6 bases). The CDR3 has 12 amino acids. From germline, CDR1 is LNHDA and CDR2 SQIVND (reference sequence). Trimming took off 5 bases at V and 4 bases at J, with 8 bases between the two ends. CDR3 bases: TGTGCCAGTAGTGGGGGCCTCTATGGCTACACCTTC. The encoded protein is CASSGGLYGYTF.

The J gene is TRBJ2-2, the V gene TRBV11-3; no definite D call. Germline V gives CDR1 SGHNT, CDR2 YENEEA. The germline V and J ends were trimmed by 3 bases and 8 bases, with 10 bases remaining between them. The length of the CDR3 is 13 residues. The CDR3, as DNA: TGTGCCAGCAGCTTGAAGCCCCCGGGGGAGCTGTTTTTT. Amino acids: CASSLKPPGELFF.

J is TRBJ1-5 and V is TRBV19; maybe TRBD1 (5 bases). The germline CDR1 and CDR2 sequences are LNHDA and SQIVND (reference sequence). The germline V and J ends were trimmed by 3 bases and 4 bases, with 13 bases remaining between them. The CDR3 runs to 15 residues. This CDR3 is CASSMFGGFNQPQHF. The CDR3 DNA reads TGTGCCAGTAGTATGTTTGGGGGATTTAATCAGCCCCAGCATTTT.

The chain joins TRBV11-3 to TRBJ2-2, with no clear D. The CDR3 runs to 13 residues. Germline V CDR1 and CDR2: SGHNT, YENEEA. V lost 2 bases and J lost 6, with 7 bases in between. DNA for the CDR3: TGTGCCAGCAGCTTAATTGGGGCCGGGGAGCTGTTTTTT. Its translation: CASSLIGAGELFF.